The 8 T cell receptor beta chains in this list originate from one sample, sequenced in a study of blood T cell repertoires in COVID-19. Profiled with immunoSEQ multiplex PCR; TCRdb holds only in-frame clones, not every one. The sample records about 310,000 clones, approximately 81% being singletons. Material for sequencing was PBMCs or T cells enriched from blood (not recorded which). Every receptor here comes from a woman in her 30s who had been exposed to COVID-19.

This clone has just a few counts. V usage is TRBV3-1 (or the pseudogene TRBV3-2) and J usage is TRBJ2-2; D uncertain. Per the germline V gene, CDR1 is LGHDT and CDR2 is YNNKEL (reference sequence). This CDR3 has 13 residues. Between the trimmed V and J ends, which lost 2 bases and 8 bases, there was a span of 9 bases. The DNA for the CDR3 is TGTGCCAGCAGCCAACAGAAGTCGGGGGAGCTGTTTTTT. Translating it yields CASSQQKSGELFF.

The CDR3 sequence is CASRGGQGAEAFF. In DNA, the CDR3 is TGTGCCAGCAGAGGTGGACAGGGGGCTGAAGCTTTCTTT. The chain combines TRBV6-5 with TRBJ1-1; TRBD1 agrees at 10 bases. With 6 bases clipped from V and 6 bases from J, the junction kept 4 bases outside the gene matches. The CDR3 runs to 13 residues. Germline CDR1 reads MNHEY; CDR2 reads SVGAGI.

In DNA form, the CDR3 reads TGCGCCAGCAGCCCCACCCCAGACAGGGTCTATGGCTACACCTTC. As protein: CASSPTPDRVYGYTF. This chain uses TRBV4-3 with TRBJ1-2; 7 bases match TRBD1. CDR3 length equals 15 residues. Germline CDR1 reads LGHNA; CDR2 reads YSLEER. The J segment lost 4 bases and the V segment lost 4 bases, leaving 9 bases of the junction unmatched.

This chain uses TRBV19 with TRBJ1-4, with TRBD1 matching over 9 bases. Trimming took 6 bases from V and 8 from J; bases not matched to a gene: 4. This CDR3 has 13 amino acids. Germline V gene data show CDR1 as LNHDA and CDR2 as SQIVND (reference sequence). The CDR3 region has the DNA TGTGCCAGTAGCGAACAGGGGGCGGAAAAACTGTTTTTT. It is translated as CASSEQGAEKLFF.

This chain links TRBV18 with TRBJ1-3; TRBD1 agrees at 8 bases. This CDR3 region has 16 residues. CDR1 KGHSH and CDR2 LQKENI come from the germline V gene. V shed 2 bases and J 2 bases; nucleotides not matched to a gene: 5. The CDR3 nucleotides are TGTGCCAGCTCACCAAATCAGGGGGCAGCTGGAAACACCATATATTTT. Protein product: CASSPNQGAAGNTIYF.

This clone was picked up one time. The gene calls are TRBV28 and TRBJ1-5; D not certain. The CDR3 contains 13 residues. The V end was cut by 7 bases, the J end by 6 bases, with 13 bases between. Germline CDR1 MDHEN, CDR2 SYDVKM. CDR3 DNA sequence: TGTGCCAGCACCCCAATAAACGGTCAGCCCCAGCATTTT. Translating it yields CASTPINGQPQHF.

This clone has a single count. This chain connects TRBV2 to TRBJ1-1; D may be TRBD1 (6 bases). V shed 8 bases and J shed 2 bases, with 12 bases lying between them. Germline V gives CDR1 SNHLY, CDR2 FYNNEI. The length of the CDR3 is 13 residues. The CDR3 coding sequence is TGTGCCAGCGGCGAGGGGGTAAACACTGAAGCTTTCTTT. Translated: CASGEGVNTEAFF.

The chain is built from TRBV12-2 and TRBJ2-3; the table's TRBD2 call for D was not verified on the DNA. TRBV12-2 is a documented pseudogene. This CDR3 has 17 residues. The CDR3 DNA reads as TGTGCAAGTCGCTTAGGACTCAGCGGGGGGGCCGAAGATACGCAGTATTTT. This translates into CASRLGLSGGAEDTQYF.